Below, one T cell receptor beta chain is given with its context. Its target is not known. The data were taken from a study of PD-1 blockade in mismatch repair-deficient tumors. V was pared by 9 bases and J by 1 base, with 13 bases between. The germline gives CDR1 SGHNT, CDR2 YYREEE (reference sequence). CDR3 length: 13 residues. Every patient had mismatch repair deficiency by PCR or immunohistochemistry. The repertoire was sequenced with immunoSEQ multiplex PCR; TCRdb's copy has only in-frame clones and lacks some. The profile covers around 51,000 clones, with 81% appearing a single time and roughly 8% taken by the ten largest. Study-level results: Rapid post-treatment expansion, then contraction, generally preceding radiologic response, marked tumor-resident clones.

The TCR sequence derives from an adult with mismatch repair-deficient cancer. The input for sequencing was peripheral blood, taken more than 19 weeks after starting pembrolizumab. The rearrangement uses TRBV5-4 and TRBJ2-5, with unresolved D. The DNA of the CDR3 is TGTGCCACCAAGGACGGTGGCCAAGAGACCCAGTACTTC. It codes for CATKDGGQETQYF.